This T cell receptor (beta chain) was sequenced in a study of T cells of healthy individuals. This CDR3 region has 15 residues. The V gene's germline CDR1 is MDHEN and CDR2 SYDVKM. Deletions cut 4 bases from V and 1 base from J, with 13 bases between. TCRdb reanalysed the 5' RACE reads using MiXCR and keeps one entry per CDR3 protein. Of around 100,000 distinct CDR3 sequences listed, under 20% are singletons. The receptor was derived from a human donor in good health. The chain carries TRBV28 and TRBJ1-1, with D unclear. DNA of the CDR3: TGTGCCAGCAGTTCCAGAAACGAGGGGAACACTGAAGCTTTCTTT. Translation gives CASSSRNEGNTEAFF. The whole variable domain, remainder taken from reference TRBV28 and TRBJ1-1, is DVKVTQSSRYLVKRTGEKVFLECVQDMDHENMFWYRQDPGLGLRLIYFSYDVKMKEKGDIPEGYSVSREKKERFSLILESASTNQTSMYLCASSSRNEGNTEAFFGQGTRLTVV.